The 32 T cell receptor beta chains presented below share a single source sample, sequenced in a study of beta chain features in type 1 diabetes. Their cognate antigens are unknown. Expressed TCRB transcripts were sequenced because the entire RNA isolate underwent reverse transcription. Clones were read by immunoSEQ multiplex PCR, and TCRdb kept only the in-frame ones, dropping some. Of more than 250,000 clones detected, approximately 20% appear once; the ten largest clones hold 0.028%. Points from the study as a whole: Type 1 diabetes patients had moderately but significantly shorter TCRB CDR3s in all four CD4+ subsets.

The specimen sequenced was naive CD4+ T cells from blood. The receptors shown here come from a woman between 40 and 55 years old with type 1 diabetes.

This chain connects TRBV9 to TRBJ2-7; the match to TRBD2 covers 11 bases. Per germline, CDR1 SGDLS and CDR2 YYNGEE. V was clipped by 2 bases and J by 3 bases; unmatched bases: 10. There are 17 residues in the CDR3. CDR3 sequence (DNA): TGTGCCAGCAGCGTCGGGTTGTCCGGGACTAGCGGCTACGAGCAGTACTTC. This encodes CASSVGLSGTSGYEQYF.

The table lists this clone with a count of one. The rearrangement links TRBV28 to TRBJ1-5, with D tentatively TRBD1 (6 bases). The germline gives CDR1 MDHEN, CDR2 SYDVKM. The V gene lost 1 base and the J gene lost 4 bases, with 17 bases spanning the gap. CDR3 length: 17 residues. The CDR3 here is CASSLSPTGKVNQPQHF. Here the CDR3 DNA reads TGTGCCAGCAGTTTATCGCCAACAGGGAAGGTTAATCAGCCCCAGCATTTT.

This clone has a handful of counts. This chain links TRBV29-1 with TRBJ2-2; 11 bases are shared with TRBD2. Germline-derived CDR1 and CDR2 are SQVTM and ANQGSEA. The CDR3 totals 15 residues. The V and J ends lost 7 bases and 6 bases, in that order; junction bases with no gene match: 10. The CDR3 protein is CSALTSGRRPGELFF. The DNA for the CDR3 is TGCAGCGCCCTTACTAGCGGGAGACGACCCGGGGAGCTGTTTTTT.

The chain uses TRBV30 and TRBJ1-5; D call uncertain. The CDR3 has 14 residues. Germline lookup yields CDR1 GTSNPN and CDR2 SVGIG (reference sequence). V lost 0 bases and J lost 2, with 8 bases in between. CDR3 nucleotides: TGTGCCTGGAGTGTACGCGTGGGCAATCAGCCCCAGCATTTT. Amino acid sequence: CAWSVRVGNQPQHF.

V and J are TRBV30 and TRBJ1-1; 8 positions agree with TRBD1. Per germline, CDR1 GTSNPN and CDR2 SVGIG (reference sequence). This CDR3 is built from 15 residues. V was clipped by 0 bases and J by 5 bases; unmatched bases: 8. CDR3 sequence: CAWSVPPGDRTEAFF. The CDR3 DNA reads as TGTGCCTGGAGTGTACCGCCAGGGGACAGGACTGAAGCTTTCTTT.

The J gene is TRBJ1-1, the V gene TRBV7-2; possible D gene TRBD1, 5 bases. The V gene lost 5 bases and the J gene lost 1 base, with 8 bases spanning the gap. This CDR3 spans 13 amino acids. Germline assignment: CDR1 SGHTA and CDR2 FQGNSA. CDR3 protein: CASSRRGNTEAFF. The DNA of the CDR3 is TGTGCCAGCAGCAGGAGGGGGAACACTGAAGCTTTCTTT.

This chain joins TRBV18 and TRBJ2-5, with 8 bases lining up with TRBD2. The CDR3 is 15 residues long. The junction had 7 bases not matched to a gene; V was cut back by 3 bases and J by 4 bases. The V gene's germline CDR1 is KGHSH and CDR2 LQKENI. The DNA for the CDR3 is TGTGCCAGCTCACCTCGGGAGGGAACCGGAGAGACCCAGTACTTC. Its protein is CASSPREGTGETQYF.

This clone has just a few counts. The chain has TRBV28 and TRBJ2-5, with D tentatively TRBD2 (7 bases). The V end was cut by 6 bases, the J end by 2 bases, with 22 bases between. The CDR3 is made up of 17 amino acids. CDR1 and CDR2 from the germline V gene are MDHEN and SYDVKM. This chain's CDR3 is CASSRGGAGERQETQYF. Here the CDR3 DNA reads TGTGCCAGCAGCCGAGGGGGGGCAGGAGAGAGACAAGAGACCCAGTACTTC.

In this sample, this clone turned up a few times. The chain has TRBV27 and TRBJ2-1, with 7 bases fitting TRBD2. The CDR3 loop spans 17 amino acids. Germline values: CDR1 MNHEY, CDR2 SMNVEV (reference sequence). The ends lost 2 bases at V and 9 bases at J; junction bases unmatched: 16. The CDR3 DNA reads as TGTGCCAGCAGTTTACCTCTTCTGGGCGGGAGTCCGATTGAGCAGTTCTTC. Protein sequence: CASSLPLLGGSPIEQFF.

The V call is TRBV6-5, the J call TRBJ2-7, with 9 bases aligning to TRBD1. Germline CDR1 reads MNHEY; CDR2 reads SVGAGI. The CDR3 has 14 amino acids. V shed 10 bases and J 4 bases; nucleotides not matched to a gene: 11. CDR3 amino acids: CATSPDRGDYEQYF. CDR3 nucleotide sequence: TGTGCCACGTCCCCCGACAGGGGGGATTACGAGCAGTACTTC.

A word on this clone: Within the sample, other DNA sequences also encode this same CDR3. The CDR3 bases are TGTGCCAGCAGCGTAGGGCTGTTGAACACTGAAGCTTTCTTT. Its translation: CASSVGLLNTEAFF. V is TRBV9 and J is TRBJ1-1; no definite D call. The V gene lost 0 bases and the J gene lost 0 bases, with 6 bases spanning the gap. This CDR3 region has 14 residues. Germline CDR1 and CDR2: SGDLS and YYNGEE. The variable domain in full, with the rest retrieved from reference TRBV9 and TRBJ1-1, is DSGVTQTPKHLITATGQRVTLRCSPRSGDLSVYWYQQSLDQGLQFLIQYYNGEERAKGNILERFSAQQFPDLHSELNLSSLELGDSALYFCASSVGLLNTEAFFGQGTRLTVV.

In this sample, this clone turned up a few times. CDR3 in DNA: TGCGCCAGCAGCCAAGGAAGCGGGAGGGCCCTAGATACGCAGTATTTT. Residues: CASSQGSGRALDTQYF. The chain carries TRBV4-3 and TRBJ2-3; 10 nucleotides line up with TRBD2. CDR1 and CDR2 from the germline V gene are LGHNA and YSLEER. Trimming at V came to 1 base and at J to 5 bases, leaving 6 bases not matched to a gene. The CDR3 is 16 residues long.

As concerns this clone: The junction does not match germline at one end; this may be a read error. The chain links TRBV6-5 to TRBJ1-3; 9 positions match TRBD1. The CDR3 sequence is 13 residues long. Germline assignment: CDR1 MNHEY and CDR2 SVGAGI. As DNA, the CDR3 is TGTGCCAGCAGTGCCCGGGACAGGGAACCCGGGCATTTT. It codes for CASSARDREPGHF.

This clone was seen a few times. The same CDR3 can be traced to other DNA sequences in this sample. The chain couples TRBV5-6 to TRBJ2-3, with D unclear. The CDR3 is 13 residues long. CDR1 is SGHDT, CDR2 YYEEEE, per germline. Deletions cut 0 bases from V and 1 base from J, with 3 bases between. The CDR3 spells CASSLAGTDTQYF. As DNA, the CDR3 is TGTGCCAGCAGCTTGGCGGGCACAGATACGCAGTATTTT.

This clone was seen a handful of times. CDR3 sequence (DNA): TGTGCCAGCAGCTTACAGAGGAGCTCCTACAATGAGCAGTTCTTC. Its translation is CASSLQRSSYNEQFF. The chain is built from TRBV7-3 and TRBJ2-1; D unresolved. Germline CDR1 reads SGHTA; CDR2 reads FQGTGA. This CDR3 region has 15 residues. V was shortened by 2 bases and J by 0 bases, with 8 bases between the two germline ends. The variable domain in full, with the rest retrieved from reference TRBV7-3 and TRBJ2-1, is GAGVSQTPSNKVTEKGKYVELRCDPISGHTALYWYRQSLGQGPEFLIYFQGTGAADDSGLPNDRFFAVRPEGSVSTLKIQRTERGDSAVYLCASSLQRSSYNEQFFGPGTRLTVL.

The chain has TRBV13 and TRBJ1-1, with D possibly TRBD1 on 6 matching bases. The germline V gene encodes CDR1 PRHDT and CDR2 FYEKMQ (reference sequence). Trimming took 4 bases from V and 4 from J, leaving 22 bases between them. The CDR3 loop spans 17 amino acids. The DNA for the CDR3 is TGTGCCAGCAGCTCCCCGACAGGAGAAAGGGGCGGCACTGAAGCTTTCTTT. Its protein is CASSSPTGERGGTEAFF.

The J gene is TRBJ1-2, the V gene TRBV7-9; D ambiguous. The CDR3 consists of 14 residues. Germline V gives CDR1 SEHNR, CDR2 FQNEAQ (reference sequence). V lost 6 bases to trimming and J lost 4 bases, with 15 bases between them. The CDR3 sequence: CASRGQVLGYGYTF. CDR3 coding DNA: TGTGCCAGCAGGGGCCAGGTACTCGGCTATGGCTACACCTTC.

The rearrangement links TRBV27 to TRBJ1-2; maybe TRBD1 (5 bases). The CDR3 has 16 amino acids. The V gene lost 4 bases and the J gene lost 5 bases, with 20 bases spanning the gap. The germline CDR1 and CDR2 sequences are MNHEY and SMNVEV (reference sequence). The CDR3 is CASSSPSAGLTYGYTF. The CDR3 DNA is TGTGCCAGCAGTTCCCCCTCCGCGGGGCTTACGTATGGCTACACCTTC.

Only a few counts were recorded for this clone. Here the CDR3 reads CASTLLGGRQFF. DNA for the CDR3: TGTGCCAGCACCCTCCTGGGGGGGAGGCAGTTCTTC. This sequence joins TRBV27 and TRBJ2-1; 7 bases agree with TRBD2. The ends lost 7 bases at V and 12 bases at J; junction bases unmatched: 9. CDR1 is MNHEY, CDR2 SMNVEV, per germline (reference sequence). The CDR3 is made up of 12 amino acids.

This chain connects TRBV6-5 to TRBJ1-2; weak D call: TRBD1 (5 bases). The CDR3 runs 15 residues. Germline-derived CDR1 and CDR2 are MNHEY and SVGAGI. V was shortened by 6 bases and J by 4 bases, with 18 bases between the two germline ends. The CDR3 region is CASRPSAGSTYGYTF. The CDR3 coding sequence is TGTGCCAGCAGACCCTCGGCAGGGTCTACCTATGGCTACACCTTC.

The chain has TRBV6-5 and TRBJ2-2; a weak D match, TRBD2 (5 bases). Trimming removed 5 bases from V and 6 bases from J, with 10 bases in between. The CDR3 loop spans 13 amino acids. In germline, CDR1 is MNHEY, CDR2 SVGAGI. The chain's CDR3 is CASSPQEAGELFF. In nucleotides, the CDR3 is TGTGCCAGCAGTCCTCAGGAGGCCGGGGAGCTGTTTTTT.

Comment on this clone: The same CDR3 arises from other DNA sequences in this sample as well. The genes are TRBV7-9 and TRBJ2-3; the D is unclear. CDR1 and CDR2 from the germline V gene are SEHNR and FQNEAQ (reference sequence). This CDR3 region has 13 residues. Trimming removed 2 bases at V and 1 base at J, with 4 bases between. For the CDR3, the DNA is TGTGCCAGCAGCTTACAGGGCACAGATACGCAGTATTTT. Residues: CASSLQGTDTQYF. Complete variable domain (other parts from reference TRBV7-9 and TRBJ2-3): DTGVSQNPRHKITKRGQNVTFRCDPISEHNRLYWYRQTLGQGPEFLTYFQNEAQLEKSRLLSDRFSAERPKGSFSTLEIQRTEQGDSAMYLCASSLQGTDTQYFGPGTRLTVL.

The chain has TRBV29-1 and TRBJ2-2; D is possibly TRBD1 (5 bases). This CDR3 spans 15 amino acids. The V end lost 0 bases, the J end lost 7 bases, and 15 bases lay between the germline ends. Germline-derived CDR1 and CDR2 are SQVTM and ANQGSEA. The CDR3 here is CSVEDSEGVGGELFF. In DNA, the CDR3 is TGCAGCGTTGAAGATTCGGAAGGGGTCGGCGGGGAGCTGTTTTTT.

A few counts support this clone. The chain joins TRBV6-6 to TRBJ2-2, with D tentatively TRBD2 (6 bases). This CDR3 has 15 residues. The V end lost 4 bases, the J end lost 5 bases, and 14 bases lay between the germline ends. CDR1 and CDR2 (germline): MNHNY, SVGAGI (reference sequence). CDR3 amino acids: CASSSFGGTTGELFF. For the CDR3, the DNA is TGTGCCAGCAGTTCCTTTGGGGGGACTACCGGGGAGCTGTTTTTT.

This chain links TRBV7-9 with TRBJ1-5; 7 bases are a match to TRBD1. Germline lookup yields CDR1 SEHNR and CDR2 FQNEAQ (reference sequence). This CDR3 contains 14 residues. The ends lost 5 bases at V and 3 bases at J; junction bases unmatched: 4. CDR3: CASSNGQVNQPQHF. The CDR3 DNA is TGTGCCAGCAGCAACGGACAGGTCAATCAGCCCCAGCATTTT.

This clone was seen a few times. The CDR3 loop is CASSPKGQGRLYGYTF. The CDR3 coding sequence is TGTGCCAGCAGCCCCAAGGGACAGGGAAGGCTCTATGGCTACACCTTC. The chain links TRBV5-4 to TRBJ1-2; TRBD1 matches at 9 bases. Germline CDR1 SGHNT, CDR2 YYREEE (reference sequence). The trim removed 4 bases at V and 4 bases at J, leaving 11 bases unmatched. The CDR3 is made up of 16 amino acids.

This clone has more than one count but fewer than ten. This specimen includes other DNA sequences encoding the same CDR3. This chain uses TRBV18 with TRBJ2-7, with 10 bases fitting TRBD1. The CDR3 consists of 14 residues. From germline, CDR1 is KGHSH and CDR2 LQKENI. The V gene end was trimmed by 6 bases and the J gene end by 5 bases; junction bases not matched to a gene: 7. The CDR3 here is CASSPGQGPDEQYF. CDR3 DNA: TGTGCCAGCTCCCCGGGACAGGGGCCCGACGAGCAGTACTTC.

This clone was counted only a few times. The V and J genes are TRBV2 and TRBJ2-2, with unresolved D. Trimming cost V 4 bases and J 2 bases, with 8 bases left between them. In germline, CDR1 is SNHLY, CDR2 FYNNEI. This CDR3 has 14 residues. CDR3 nucleotides: TGTGCCAGCAGTGGCCAGGAAAACACCGGGGAGCTGTTTTTT. Its protein product is CASSGQENTGELFF.

V gene TRBV7-2 combines with J gene TRBJ1-6; D call uncertain. Germline CDR1 is SGHTA and CDR2 is FQGNSA. The CDR3 is made up of 12 amino acids. V lost 1 base to trimming and J lost 9 bases, with 4 bases between them. The CDR3 spells CASSLDLSPLHF. The CDR3 DNA sequence: TGTGCCAGCAGCTTAGATCTTTCACCCCTCCACTTT.

This clone has a handful of counts. Here the CDR3 reads CASSERTGAEQYF. The CDR3 bases are TGCGCCAGCAGCGAACGGACAGGAGCCGAGCAGTACTTC. The chain has TRBV5-1 and TRBJ2-7, with TRBD1 identical over 7 bases. J gave up 6 bases and V 4 bases, and 7 bases lay outside the gene matches. Germline V CDR1 and CDR2: SGHRS, YFSETQ. The CDR3 is 13 amino acids.

This clone appeared a few times. The J gene is TRBJ2-6, the V gene TRBV2; D is perhaps TRBD1 (5 bases). CDR3 length: 14 residues. Germline V gene sequence: CDR1 SNHLY, CDR2 FYNNEI. The V end lost 4 bases, the J end lost 1 base, and 5 bases lay between the germline ends. The CDR3 loop is CASSAGSGANVLTF. As DNA, the CDR3 is TGTGCCAGCAGTGCAGGGTCTGGGGCCAACGTCCTGACTTTC.

This clone turned up a few times. The genes are TRBV7-2 and TRBJ2-3; D not certain. CDR3 length equals 12 residues. Trimming pared 3 bases from V and 6 bases from J, leaving 7 bases between. CDR1 is SGHTA, CDR2 FQGNSA, per germline. CDR3 region: CASSFFLDTQYF. DNA of the CDR3: TGTGCCAGCAGCTTCTTCTTGGATACGCAGTATTTT. Drawing the rest from reference TRBV7-2 and TRBJ2-3, the complete variable domain is GAGVSQSPSNKVTEKGKDVELRCDPISGHTALYWYRQSLGQGLEFLIYFQGNSAPDKSGLPSDRFSAERTGGSVSTLTIQRTQQEDSAVYLCASSFFLDTQYFGPGTRLTVL.